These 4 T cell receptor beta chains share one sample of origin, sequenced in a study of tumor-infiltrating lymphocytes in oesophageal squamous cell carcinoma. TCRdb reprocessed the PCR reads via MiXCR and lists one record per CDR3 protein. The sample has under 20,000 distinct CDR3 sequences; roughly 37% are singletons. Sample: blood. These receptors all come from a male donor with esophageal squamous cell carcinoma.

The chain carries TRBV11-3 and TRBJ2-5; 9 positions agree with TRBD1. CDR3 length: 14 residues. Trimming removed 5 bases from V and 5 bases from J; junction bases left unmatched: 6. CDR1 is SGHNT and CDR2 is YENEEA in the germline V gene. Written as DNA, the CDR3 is TGTGCCAGCAGCGCCGGGACAGGGTGGGAGACCCAGTACTTC. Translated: CASSAGTGWETQYF.

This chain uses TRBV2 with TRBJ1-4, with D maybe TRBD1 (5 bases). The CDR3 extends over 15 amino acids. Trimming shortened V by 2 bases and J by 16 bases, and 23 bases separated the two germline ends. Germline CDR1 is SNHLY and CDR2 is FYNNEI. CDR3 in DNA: TGTGCCAGCAGTGAACAGGGCACTAGATCAGATACGCAGTTTTTT. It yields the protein CASSEQGTRSDTQFF.

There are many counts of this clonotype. The CDR3 loop reads CASSSEGAEKLFF. CDR3 nucleotides: TGCGCCAGCAGTTCAGAAGGGGCTGAAAAACTGTTTTTT. This chain uses TRBV5-1 with TRBJ1-4; D is possibly TRBD1 (5 bases). V lost 5 bases and J lost 7, with 12 bases in between. The CDR3 spans 13 residues. Germline V lookup: CDR1 SGHRS, CDR2 YFSETQ.

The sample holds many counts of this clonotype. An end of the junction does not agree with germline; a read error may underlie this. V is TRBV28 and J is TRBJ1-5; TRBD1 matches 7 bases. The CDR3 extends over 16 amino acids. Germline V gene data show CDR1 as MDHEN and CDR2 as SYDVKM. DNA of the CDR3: TGTGCCAGCAGTTTCATAGGGGACAGCCGGAATCAACCCCAGCATTTT. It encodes CASSFIGDSRNQPQHF.